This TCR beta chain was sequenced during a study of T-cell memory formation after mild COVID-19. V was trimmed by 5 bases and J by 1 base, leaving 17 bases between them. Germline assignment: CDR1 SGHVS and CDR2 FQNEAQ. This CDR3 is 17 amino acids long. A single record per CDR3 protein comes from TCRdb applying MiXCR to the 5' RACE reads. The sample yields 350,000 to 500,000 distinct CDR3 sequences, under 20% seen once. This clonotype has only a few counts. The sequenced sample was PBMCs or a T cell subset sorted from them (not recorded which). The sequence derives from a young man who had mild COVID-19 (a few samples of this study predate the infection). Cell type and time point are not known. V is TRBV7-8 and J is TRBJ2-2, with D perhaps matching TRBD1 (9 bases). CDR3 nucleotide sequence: TGTGCCAGCAGCCCCCGGGGGGGACAGGGGAACACCGGGGAGCTGTTTTTT. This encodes CASSPRGGQGNTGELFF.